What follows are 20 T cell receptor beta chains derived from one specimen sequenced in a study. Each CDR3 protein is one row after TCRdb ran MiXCR on the 5' RACE reads. The sample records around 30,000 distinct CDR3 sequences, approximately 24% being singletons. Sequencing used memory CD4+ T cells sorted from blood. Subset: memory CD4+ T cells, CD4+CD45RO+CD25-. The receptors were sampled from a female donor with breast cancer.

As regards this clonotype: This sequence may be a read error, since a much larger clone differs from it by one base. The chain is built from TRBV9 and TRBJ1-2, with a tentative D call TRBD1 (6 bases). Trimming took 4 bases from V and 1 from J, leaving 8 bases between them. Germline V CDR1 and CDR2: SGDLS, YYNGEE. The CDR3 has 13 amino acids. CDR3 in DNA: TGTGCCAGCAGCAAGGACAGTAACTATGGCTACACCTTC. Encoded protein: CASSKDSNYGYTF.

The chain joins TRBV24-1 to TRBJ2-7; D gene ambiguous. The CDR3 extends over 14 amino acids. Trimming removed 4 bases at V and 3 bases at J, with 12 bases between. Germline V gene sequence: CDR1 KGHDR, CDR2 SFDVKD. CDR3 in DNA: TGTGCCACCAGTGAGATTAATTGGAACTACGAGCAGTACTTC. This encodes CATSEINWNYEQYF.

In its sample, this clonotype was seen many times. CDR3 region: CASSLFGTGSGETQYF. In DNA, the CDR3 is TGTGCCAGCAGTTTATTCGGGACAGGGAGTGGAGAGACCCAGTACTTC. V is TRBV28 and J is TRBJ2-5; TRBD1 agrees at 9 bases. This CDR3 region has 16 residues. Germline CDR1 and CDR2: MDHEN and SYDVKM. Trimming cost V 1 base and J 4 bases; bases outside gene matches: 7. The full variable domain, completed using reference TRBV28 and TRBJ2-5, is DVKVTQSSRYLVKRTGEKVFLECVQDMDHENMFWYRQDPGLGLRLIYFSYDVKMKEKGDIPEGYSVSREKKERFSLILESASTNQTSMYLCASSLFGTGSGETQYFGPGTRLLVL.

This clonotype was detected many times. The chain couples TRBV6-5 to TRBJ1-2, with D possibly matching TRBD1 (5 bases). CDR1 and CDR2 from the germline V gene are MNHEY and SVGAGI. Trimming cost V 4 bases and J 6 bases, with 18 bases left between them. The CDR3 totals 15 residues. DNA for the CDR3: TGTGCCAGCAGTTCTCAGGGATGGGGTGGCGATGGCTACACCTTC. This encodes CASSSQGWGGDGYTF.

By frequency in the sample, this clonotype is medium-sized. The chain is built from TRBV6-2 or TRBV6-3 and TRBJ2-3; D gene ambiguous. V lost 4 bases to trimming and J lost 3 bases, with 8 bases between them. Per the germline V gene, CDR1 is MNHEY and CDR2 is SVGEGT. The CDR3 runs to 13 residues. In nucleotides, the CDR3 is TGTGCCAGCAGTTCCATAGAGACAGATACGCAGTATTTT. It specifies CASSSIETDTQYF.

This chain connects TRBV15 to TRBJ2-5; either TRBD1 or TRBD2 may supply D (5 bases each). This CDR3 comprises 15 residues. The germline V and J ends were trimmed by 3 bases and 4 bases, with 15 bases remaining between them. The germline gives CDR1 LNHNV, CDR2 YYDKDF (reference sequence). CDR3 in DNA: TGTGCCACCAGCAGTCAAGGGGATGGGGGAGAGACCCAGTACTTC. Amino acids: CATSSQGDGGETQYF.

J is TRBJ2-1 and V is TRBV5-1; D gene unclear. Germline assignment: CDR1 SGHRS and CDR2 YFSETQ. V gave up 4 bases and J gave up 9 bases, with 23 bases separating them. CDR3 length equals 16 residues. The CDR3 is CASSGSGATSHSEQFF. CDR3 DNA sequence: TGCGCCAGCAGCGGGTCAGGTGCGACCTCTCACAGTGAGCAGTTCTTC.

Many counts were recorded for this clonotype. J is TRBJ2-7 and V is TRBV4-1, with D hard to call. Germline loops: CDR1 MGHRA, CDR2 YSYEKL. There are 11 residues in the CDR3. Trimming stripped 1 base from V and 5 bases from J, with 3 bases between. CDR3 nucleotide sequence: TGCGCCAGCAGCCAAGTCAACGAGCAGTACTTC. Protein: CASSQVNEQYF.

This clonotype was observed a few times. The chain recombines TRBV7-2 with TRBJ2-5; 15 bases map to TRBD2. In germline, CDR1 is SGHTA, CDR2 FQGNSA. Unmatched junction bases numbered 7, after V lost 4 bases and J lost 4 bases. This CDR3 has 17 residues. The CDR3 sequence: CASSSGLAGGSGETQYF. CDR3 in DNA: TGTGCCAGCAGCTCGGGACTAGCGGGAGGATCGGGAGAGACCCAGTACTTC. Supplemented by reference TRBV7-2 and TRBJ2-5, the full variable domain reads GAGVSQSPSNKVTEKGKDVELRCDPISGHTALYWYRQSLGQGLEFLIYFQGNSAPDKSGLPSDRFSAERTGGSVSTLTIQRTQQEDSAVYLCASSSGLAGGSGETQYFGPGTRLLVL.

As regards this clonotype: Possible read error: a much larger clone is one base away. The rearrangement joins TRBV4-2 to TRBJ2-1, with a possible D match to TRBD1 (6 bases). Germline lookup yields CDR1 LGHNA and CDR2 YNFKEQ. V gave up 4 bases and J gave up 0 bases, with 22 bases separating them. The length of the CDR3 is 19 residues. CDR3 coding DNA: TGTGCCAGCAGCCCAGTCACTCACCGGGACATCAGCTCCTACAATGAGCAGTTCTTC. Its translation: CASSPVTHRDISSYNEQFF.

The chain couples TRBV27 to TRBJ2-7, with 7 bases aligning to TRBD2. Germline V gene data show CDR1 as MNHEY and CDR2 as SMNVEV (reference sequence). The CDR3 sequence is 17 residues long. The J segment lost 3 bases and the V segment lost 5 bases, leaving 16 bases of the junction unmatched. The CDR3 coding sequence is TGTGCCAGCAGTGCGCTGGCTCCGGGACTATCCTACTACGAGCAGTACTTC. Its translation is CASSALAPGLSYYEQYF.

The chain joins TRBV27 to TRBJ2-3, with TRBD2 matching 11 bases. Looked up from germline, CDR1 is MNHEY and CDR2 is SMNVEV (reference sequence). The ends lost 2 bases at V and 0 bases at J; junction bases unmatched: 10. This CDR3 contains 19 residues. CDR3 region: CASSLEDPTSGTSTDTQYF. As DNA, the CDR3 is TGTGCCAGCAGTTTAGAGGACCCGACTAGCGGGACCAGCACAGATACGCAGTATTTT.

This chain uses TRBV6-1 with TRBJ1-5; perhaps TRBD1 as D (5 bases). The CDR3 is 15 residues long. With 5 bases removed from V and 0 bases from J, the gap between germline ends came to 11 bases. The germline gives CDR1 MNHNS, CDR2 SASEGT. CDR3 region: CASSYDSYSNQPQHF. The CDR3 bases are TGTGCCAGCAGTTATGACAGCTATAGCAATCAGCCCCAGCATTTT.

This clonotype was seen ten or more times. CDR3 region: CAAGTELSLIGNTIYF. As DNA, the CDR3 is TGCGCCGCGGGCACAGAATTATCCTTGATCGGAAACACCATATATTTT. V usage is TRBV10-2 and J usage is TRBJ1-3; D unresolved. The V and J ends lost 11 bases and 4 bases respectively, with 24 bases between them. The germline CDR1 and CDR2 sequences are WSHSY and SAAADI. This CDR3 is 16 amino acids long.

This rearrangement joins TRBV9 to TRBJ2-3; 10 nucleotides align to TRBD1. Per the germline V gene, CDR1 is SGDLS and CDR2 is YYNGEE. The CDR3 is 15 amino acids. J was trimmed by 2 bases and V by 3 bases; bases with no gene match: 3. CDR3 nucleotide sequence: TGTGCCAGCAGCGGACAGGGGGCTTCCACAGATACGCAGTATTTT. It translates to CASSGQGASTDTQYF. Based on the CDR3 plus reference TRBV9 and TRBJ2-3, the full variable domain is DSGVTQTPKHLITATGQRVTLRCSPRSGDLSVYWYQQSLDQGLQFLIQYYNGEERAKGNILERFSAQQFPDLHSELNLSSLELGDSALYFCASSGQGASTDTQYFGPGTRLTVL.

For this clonotype: With a much larger clone just one base away, this may be a read error. This chain joins TRBV9 and TRBJ2-7; D may be TRBD2 (6 bases). This CDR3 is 14 amino acids long. Germline assignment: CDR1 SGDLS and CDR2 YYNGEE. Written as DNA, the CDR3 is TGTGCCAGCAGCCCCCCGGGAGCTACCTACAAGCAGTACTTC. Translating it yields CASSPPGATYKQYF.

The gene calls are TRBV12-3 or TRBV12-4 and TRBJ2-3; 9 bases line up with TRBD2. The CDR3 spans 16 residues. Unmatched junction bases numbered 6, after V lost 2 bases and J lost 3 bases. Here the CDR3 reads CASSLPAGGGTDTQYF. CDR3 in DNA: TGTGCCAGCAGTTTACCAGCGGGGGGAGGGACAGATACGCAGTATTTT.

Concerning this clonotype: Sequence at one end of the junction differs from germline and may be a read error. The V gene is TRBV7-6, the J gene TRBJ2-7; D gene ambiguous. Germline values: CDR1 SGHVS, CDR2 FNYEAQ. The CDR3 loop spans 14 amino acids. CDR3 sequence reads: CTSSFKAEAYEQYF. DNA of the CDR3: TGTACCAGCAGCTTTAAGGCCGAAGCCTACGAGCAGTACTTC.

This clonotype was detected only a few times. The V gene is TRBV5-4, the J gene TRBJ1-1; a weak D match, TRBD1 (5 bases). V lost 1 base and J 1 base, leaving 11 bases between the germline ends. Germline CDR1 SGHNT, CDR2 YYREEE (reference sequence). This CDR3 contains 15 residues. CDR3 loop: CASSLSGTANTEAFF. In DNA, the CDR3 is TGTGCCAGCAGCTTGTCGGGGACTGCGAACACTGAAGCTTTCTTT.

This clonotype showed up many times. This sequence joins TRBV4-2 and TRBJ2-1, with unresolved D. The germline V gene has CDR1 LGHNA and CDR2 YNFKEQ. V dropped 0 bases and J dropped 7 bases, with 7 bases sitting between them. CDR3 length: 13 amino acids. This CDR3 is CASSQERWNEQFF. Here the CDR3 DNA reads TGTGCCAGCAGCCAAGAAAGGTGGAATGAGCAGTTCTTC.